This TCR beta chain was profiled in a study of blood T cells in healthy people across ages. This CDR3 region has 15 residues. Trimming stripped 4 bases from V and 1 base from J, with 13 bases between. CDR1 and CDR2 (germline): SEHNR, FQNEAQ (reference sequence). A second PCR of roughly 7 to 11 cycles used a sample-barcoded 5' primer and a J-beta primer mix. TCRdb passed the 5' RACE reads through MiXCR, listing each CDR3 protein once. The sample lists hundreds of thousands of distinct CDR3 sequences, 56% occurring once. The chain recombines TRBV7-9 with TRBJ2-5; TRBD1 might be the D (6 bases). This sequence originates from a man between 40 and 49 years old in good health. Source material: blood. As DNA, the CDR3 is TGTGCCAGCAGCTCGATAACAGGGCTCCAAGAGACCCAGTACTTC. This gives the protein CASSSITGLQETQYF.